The 23 T cell receptor beta chains reported below all come from one sample, sequenced in a study of T-cell reconstitution after alpha-beta-depleted transplantation in children. The authors prepared the TCRbeta library with unique molecular identifiers. Each CDR3 protein is one row after TCRdb ran MiXCR on the PCR reads. The data show approximately 590,000 distinct CDR3 sequences, under 12% seen once. Sequences were derived from PBMCs from the stem cell graft donor, sampled from the stem cell graft. The receptors shown here come from a human donor who donated a stem cell graft to a child with acute myeloid leukemia.

The V and J genes are TRBV5-1 and TRBJ2-7, with TRBD2 as a possible D gene (6 bases). The germline V and J ends were trimmed by 3 bases and 3 bases, with 19 bases remaining between them. This CDR3 contains 16 residues. Germline V gene sequence: CDR1 SGHRS, CDR2 YFSETQ. Written as DNA, the CDR3 is TGCGCCAGCAGCTCCACCTTGAGCGGCGGGGACTACGAGCAGTACTTC. This codes for CASSSTLSGGDYEQYF.

The rearrangement links TRBV6-1 to TRBJ2-7; D unresolved. CDR1 is MNHNS, CDR2 SASEGT, per germline. Trimming removed 4 bases from V and 3 bases from J, with 13 bases in between. The CDR3 is 14 amino acids. The chain's CDR3 is CASSARAAVYEQYF. Written as DNA, the CDR3 is TGTGCCAGCAGTGCTAGGGCGGCTGTCTACGAGCAGTACTTC.

The sample holds many counts of this clonotype. The genes are TRBV7-9 and TRBJ2-1; D ambiguous. The CDR3 spans 12 residues. Germline assignment: CDR1 SEHNR and CDR2 FQNEAQ (reference sequence). V lost 3 bases and J 8 bases, leaving 8 bases between the germline ends. The CDR3 protein is CASSFPRYEQFF. The DNA for the CDR3 is TGTGCCAGCAGCTTTCCCCGCTATGAGCAGTTCTTC.

The rearrangement joins TRBV13 to TRBJ1-1; 8 nucleotides agree with TRBD1. Germline V gene lookup returns CDR1 PRHDT and CDR2 FYEKMQ (reference sequence). V dropped 8 bases and J dropped 4; count of bases not matched to a gene: 3. The CDR3 is 12 residues long. The CDR3 region has the DNA TGTGCCAGCGGACAGGGAAGCACTGAAGCTTTCTTT. Its protein is CASGQGSTEAFF.

This clonotype was recorded many times. This chain uses TRBV29-1 with TRBJ2-7, with 15 bases lining up with TRBD2. The germline V gene encodes CDR1 SQVTM and CDR2 ANQGSEA. The CDR3 contains 16 residues. Trimming took 2 bases from V and 2 from J; bases not matched to a gene: 4. The CDR3 is CSVESGLAGGAYEQYF. For the CDR3, the DNA is TGCAGCGTTGAATCGGGACTAGCGGGAGGCGCCTACGAGCAGTACTTC.

This clonotype was picked up many times. The V gene is TRBV20-1, the J gene TRBJ2-1; 11 bases line up with TRBD2. In germline, CDR1 is DFQATT, CDR2 SNEGSKA (reference sequence). CDR3 length equals 15 residues. Trimming at V came to 3 bases and at J to 9 bases, leaving 10 bases not matched to a gene. The DNA of the CDR3 is TGCAGTGCTAGGGAGAGTGGACTAGCGGGTACTGAGCAGTTCTTC. The encoded protein is CSARESGLAGTEQFF.

In its sample, this clonotype was seen many times. The chain has TRBV27 and TRBJ2-7; D not certain. The CDR3 spans 14 residues. Between the trimmed V and J ends, which lost 5 bases and 3 bases, there was a span of 14 bases. The germline CDR1 and CDR2 sequences are MNHEY and SMNVEV (reference sequence). The CDR3 region is CASSPNGGRYEQYF. CDR3 DNA sequence: TGTGCCAGCAGTCCGAACGGTGGTCGCTACGAGCAGTACTTC.

This clonotype was detected a few times. This chain connects TRBV12-3 or TRBV12-4 to TRBJ2-3; TRBD2 matches at 16 bases. CDR3 length: 18 residues. J gave up 5 bases and V 7 bases, and 12 bases lay outside the gene matches. DNA of the CDR3: TGTGCCAGCACCTCACAACGGGGACTAGCGGGAGGGATAGATACGCAGTATTTT. It yields the protein CASTSQRGLAGGIDTQYF.

This clonotype appeared a few times. The chain is built from TRBV7-9 and TRBJ2-7; 8 bases fit TRBD2. CDR3 length equals 15 residues. The germline V gene has CDR1 SEHNR and CDR2 FQNEAQ (reference sequence). The V and J ends lost 1 base and 3 bases, in that order; junction bases with no gene match: 5. CDR3 residues: CASSLGSGAFYEQYF. The CDR3, as DNA: TGTGCCAGCAGCTTAGGTAGCGGGGCCTTCTACGAGCAGTACTTC.

The DNA for the CDR3 is TGTGCCAGTAGAAGACTGGGGCAGGGCAATCAGCCCCAGCATTTT. This gives the protein CASRRLGQGNQPQHF. The rearrangement links TRBV19 to TRBJ1-5; maybe TRBD1 (5 bases). The V and J ends lost 6 bases and 2 bases respectively, with 14 bases between them. Germline CDR1 is LNHDA and CDR2 is SQIVND (reference sequence). The CDR3 is 15 amino acids.

The V and J genes are TRBV20-1 and TRBJ2-3; perhaps TRBD2 as D (6 bases). Germline CDR1 is DFQATT and CDR2 is SNEGSKA (reference sequence). The CDR3 consists of 15 residues. V was shortened by 5 bases and J by 1 base, with 16 bases between the two germline ends. CDR3: CSAPAGTRGTDTQYF. In nucleotides, the CDR3 is TGCAGTGCTCCCGCCGGGACTCGGGGCACAGATACGCAGTATTTT.

This clonotype was seen ten or more times. J is TRBJ2-7 and V is TRBV20-1, with 8 positions matching TRBD2. Germline-derived CDR1 and CDR2 are DFQATT and SNEGSKA (reference sequence). The length of the CDR3 is 13 residues. J gave up 6 bases and V 4 bases, and 8 bases lay outside the gene matches. CDR3 sequence reads: CSATKAGASEQYF. The CDR3 coding sequence is TGCAGTGCTACCAAAGCGGGAGCGAGCGAGCAGTACTTC.

The rearrangement uses TRBV20-1 and TRBJ2-4; D may be TRBD1 or TRBD2 (6 bases each). Germline loops: CDR1 DFQATT, CDR2 SNEGSKA (reference sequence). The V gene lost 0 bases and the J gene lost 2 bases, with 14 bases spanning the gap. This CDR3 is 16 amino acids long. The chain's CDR3 is CSAREIFGGSKNIQYF. In DNA form, the CDR3 reads TGCAGTGCTAGAGAGATTTTCGGGGGCTCCAAAAACATTCAGTACTTC.

Only a few counts were recorded for this clonotype. J is TRBJ1-5 and V is TRBV6-5, with D possibly TRBD1 on 5 matching bases. The CDR3 contains 15 residues. The V gene lost 6 bases and the J gene lost 0 bases, with 12 bases spanning the gap. Germline V lookup: CDR1 MNHEY, CDR2 SVGAGI. CDR3 residues: CASSARDSSNQPQHF. CDR3 nucleotides: TGTGCCAGCAGCGCCAGGGATTCTAGCAATCAGCCCCAGCATTTT.

The CDR3 DNA reads as TGCGCCAGCAGCCACTTGGGACTAGCGGGACTTCGCTCCTACAATGAGCAGTTCTTC. Encoded protein: CASSHLGLAGLRSYNEQFF. The V and J genes are TRBV4-3 and TRBJ2-1; TRBD2 agrees at 13 bases. Per germline, CDR1 LGHNA and CDR2 YSLEER. The trim removed 3 bases at V and 0 bases at J, leaving 8 bases unmatched. CDR3 length equals 19 residues.

This clonotype was observed a handful of times. The chain combines TRBV5-1 with TRBJ2-2; 7 nucleotides line up with TRBD2. The CDR3 extends over 16 amino acids. The germline CDR1 and CDR2 sequences are SGHRS and YFSETQ. V dropped 2 bases and J dropped 0; count of bases not matched to a gene: 4. CDR3 amino acids: CASSFRAGANTGELFF. CDR3 sequence (DNA): TGCGCCAGCAGCTTTCGGGCGGGAGCGAACACCGGGGAGCTGTTTTTT.

At least ten counts were recorded for this clonotype. The rearrangement uses TRBV6-1 and TRBJ2-2; TRBD1 matches 8 bases. Germline V gives CDR1 MNHNS, CDR2 SASEGT. The V and J ends lost 5 bases and 6 bases, in that order; junction bases with no gene match: 5. This CDR3 has 14 amino acids. The CDR3 region is CASSKNRGSGELFF. CDR3 nucleotide sequence: TGTGCCAGCAGTAAGAACAGGGGGTCCGGGGAGCTGTTTTTT.

This clonotype has more than one count but fewer than ten. This sequence joins TRBV7-2 and TRBJ2-7; 9 nucleotides align to TRBD2. Unmatched junction bases numbered 9, after V lost 6 bases and J lost 6 bases. This CDR3 is 14 amino acids long. From germline, CDR1 is SGHTA and CDR2 FQGNSA. The CDR3 bases are TGTGCCAGCAGTCCGGGACTAGCATCTGCCGAGCAGTACTTC. Protein product: CASSPGLASAEQYF.

The chain links TRBV5-1 to TRBJ2-1, with 8 nucleotides matching TRBD2. Per the germline V gene, CDR1 is SGHRS and CDR2 is YFSETQ. The CDR3 extends over 18 amino acids. V lost 0 bases to trimming and J lost 4 bases; unmatched junction nucleotides: 12. The CDR3 DNA is TGCGCCAGCAGCTTGGAGGTCTCCGGGAGGGCCAGTTACAATGAGCAGTTCTTC. This gives the protein CASSLEVSGRASYNEQFF.

The chain employs TRBV9 and TRBJ1-3, with D possibly being TRBD1 (6 bases). V lost 4 bases, J lost 4 bases, and 15 bases lay in between. CDR1 and CDR2 (germline): SGDLS, YYNGEE. This CDR3 is 15 amino acids long. The CDR3 DNA follows: TGTGCCAGCAGCCAACAGGGCGCGAAGGGAAACACCATATATTTT. This encodes CASSQQGAKGNTIYF.

The sample holds a few counts of this clonotype. The chain employs TRBV20-1 and TRBJ1-4, with TRBD1 as a possible D gene (5 bases). The germline V gene has CDR1 DFQATT and CDR2 SNEGSKA (reference sequence). The V and J ends lost 1 base and 5 bases respectively, with 5 bases between them. The CDR3 is made up of 12 amino acids. CDR3 loop: CSARGQNEKLFF. The CDR3 DNA reads TGCAGTGCTAGAGGACAGAATGAAAAACTGTTTTTT.

This chain links TRBV5-1 with TRBJ1-4; D is possibly TRBD1 (5 bases). The V end was cut by 4 bases, the J end by 7 bases, with 11 bases between. The CDR3 totals 13 residues. CDR1 and CDR2 from the germline V gene are SGHRS and YFSETQ. The CDR3, as DNA: TGCGCCAGCAGCGGGGACGGACTTGAAAAACTGTTTTTT. It is translated as CASSGDGLEKLFF.

This chain links TRBV20-1 with TRBJ2-1; D is unclear. This CDR3 contains 11 residues. The V end was cut by 2 bases, the J end by 10 bases, with 9 bases between. Germline loops: CDR1 DFQATT, CDR2 SNEGSKA (reference sequence). The CDR3 DNA follows: TGCAGTGCTAGATCGAGTCAAGAGCAGTTCTTC. Protein sequence: CSARSSQEQFF.